This T cell receptor (beta chain) is drawn from a study of blood T cell repertoires in COVID-19. Study details: The United States, Italy and Spain supplied acute and convalescent COVID-19 samples. PBMCs, B-cell-depleted T cells, or T cells were the source of the cDNA or gDNA that made up the material.

V was pared by 7 bases and J by 8 bases, with 15 bases between. The CDR3 consists of 13 residues. Germline CDR1 LGHNT, CDR2 FRNRAP. Source study methods: Estimation of nucleated cell counts relied on the amplification of reference gene primers. Generated by immunoSEQ multiplex PCR, the TCRdb table keeps only in-frame clones and is missing some. Clonal size and the V and J genes are those of that table, whereas D and trimming came from the DNA. The repertoire includes 68,000 or so clones, roughly 84% of them detected once, and roughly 3.7% sits in the top ten. This clone was seen more than once but under ten times.

The sequence was collected from a man aged 45-65 years with acute or convalescent COVID-19. The J gene is TRBJ2-4, the V gene TRBV12-5, with D perhaps TRBD2 (5 bases). The sequenced material came from peripheral blood. The chain's CDR3 is CASAPTDGDIQYF. The CDR3, as DNA: TGTGCTAGTGCCCCTACCGACGGGGACATTCAGTACTTC.